The TCR beta chain under discussion was sequenced for a study of blood T cell repertoires in COVID-19. Germline V gene sequence: CDR1 LNHDA, CDR2 SQIVND (reference sequence). Trimming took off 6 bases at V and 0 bases at J, with 15 bases between the two ends. The CDR3 spans 16 residues. Generated by immunoSEQ multiplex PCR, the TCRdb table keeps only in-frame clones and is missing some. The repertoire holds about 170,000 clones, around 82% seen once, with roughly 1.3% in the top ten. The chain has TRBV19 and TRBJ1-5; D is perhaps TRBD1 (6 bases). The source is a man in his sixties who had recovered from COVID-19. The sample taken for sequencing was peripheral blood. The CDR3 nucleotides read TGTGCCAGTAGAGTGACAGGAGCGAGTAGCAATCAGCCCCAGCATTTT. Protein product: CASRVTGASSNQPQHF.